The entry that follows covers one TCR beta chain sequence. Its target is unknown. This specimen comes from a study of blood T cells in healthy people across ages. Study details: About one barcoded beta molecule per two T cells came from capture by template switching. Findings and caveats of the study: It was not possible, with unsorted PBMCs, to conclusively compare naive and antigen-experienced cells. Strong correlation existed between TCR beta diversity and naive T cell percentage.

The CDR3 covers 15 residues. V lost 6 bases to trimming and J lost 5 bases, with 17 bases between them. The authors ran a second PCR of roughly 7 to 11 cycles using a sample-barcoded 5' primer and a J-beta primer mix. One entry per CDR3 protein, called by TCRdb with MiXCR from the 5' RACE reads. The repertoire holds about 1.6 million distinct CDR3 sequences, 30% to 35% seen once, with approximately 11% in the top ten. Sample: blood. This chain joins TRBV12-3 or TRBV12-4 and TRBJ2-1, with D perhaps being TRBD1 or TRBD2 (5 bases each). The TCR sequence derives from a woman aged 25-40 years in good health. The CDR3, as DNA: TGTGCCAGCAGCAGGGACCGGCTTAAGGACAATGAGCAGTTCTTC. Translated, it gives CASSRDRLKDNEQFF.